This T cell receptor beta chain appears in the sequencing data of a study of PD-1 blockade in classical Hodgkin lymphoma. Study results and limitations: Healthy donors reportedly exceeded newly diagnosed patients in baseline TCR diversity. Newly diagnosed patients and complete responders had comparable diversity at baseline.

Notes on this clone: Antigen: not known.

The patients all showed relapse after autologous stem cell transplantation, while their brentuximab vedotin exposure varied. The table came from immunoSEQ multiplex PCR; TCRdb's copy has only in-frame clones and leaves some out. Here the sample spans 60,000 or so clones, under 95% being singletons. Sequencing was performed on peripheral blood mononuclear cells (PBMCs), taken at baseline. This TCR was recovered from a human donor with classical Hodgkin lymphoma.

The CDR3 protein is CASSQGWGSSYNYGYTF. The CDR3, as DNA: TGTGCCAGCAGCCAAGGGTGGGGTAGTTCCTATAACTATGGCTACACCTTC. The chain carries TRBV14 and TRBJ1-2; no reliable D call. CDR1 is SGHDN and CDR2 is FVKESK in the germline V gene. The CDR3 length is 17 residues. Trimming took off 1 base at V and 1 base at J, with 16 bases between the two ends.